This is a list of T cell receptor beta chains from one sample in a study of cytomegalovirus exposure and HLA in healthy donors. Sequencing used immunoSEQ multiplex PCR; TCRdb keeps in-frame clones, though not all of them. Its table lists over 100,000 clones. Source material: PBMCs. The receptors originated from a woman aged 40 to 50 in good health and CMV-seropositive. Both conserved end residues are part of each CDR3. The order of the fields is D gene, V gene, J gene, CDR3 protein, CDR3 DNA. The D gene is left open where the match is weak.

D: TRBD1
V: TRBV11-2
J: TRBJ2-7
CDR3: CASSLAGTDIYEQYF
DNA: TGTGCCAGCAGCTTAGCCGGGACAGACATCTACGAGCAGTACTTC

D: TRBD1
V: TRBV5-1
J: TRBJ2-3
CDR3: CASSLRQTGGSTDTQYF
DNA: TGCGCCAGCAGCTTACGACAGACAGGGGGCAGCACAGATACGCAGTATTTT

D: NA
V: TRBV19
J: TRBJ1-3
CDR3: CASSIPNLNPTGNTIYF
DNA: TGTGCCAGTAGTATTCCCAACCTAAACCCGACTGGAAACACCATATATTTT

D: TRBD1
V: TRBV30
J: TRBJ1-1
CDR3: CAWTPGQGAGAFF
DNA: TGTGCCTGGACCCCGGGACAGGGAGCTGGAGCTTTCTTT

D: NA
V: TRBV7-8
J: TRBJ2-2
CDR3: CASSLVRGKADTGELFF
DNA: TGTGCCAGCAGCTTAGTCAGGGGAAAAGCGGACACCGGGGAGCTGTTTTTT

D: NA
V: TRBV5-1
J: TRBJ2-4
CDR3: CASSSTSGAKNIQYF
DNA: TGCGCCAGCAGCTCGACGAGCGGGGCCAAAAACATTCAGTACTTC

D: NA
V: TRBV29-1
J: TRBJ1-1
CDR3: CSGARVLDPRAFF
DNA: TGCAGCGGAGCCCGGGTCTTAGACCCGAGGGCTTTCTTT

D: NA
V: TRBV28
J: TRBJ2-4
CDR3: CASSSRGTQNIQYF
DNA: TGTGCCAGCAGTTCCAGGGGAACCCAAAACATTCAGTACTTC

D: NA
V: TRBV5-6
J: TRBJ1-4
CDR3: CASSLIGTNEKLFF
DNA: TGTGCCAGCAGCTTGATCGGAACTAATGAAAAACTGTTTTTT

D: NA
V: TRBV7-6
J: TRBJ1-4
CDR3: CASSLALGNEKLFF
DNA: TGTGCCAGCAGCTTAGCCCTCGGGAATGAAAAACTGTTTTTT

D: TRBD1
V: TRBV2
J: TRBJ2-4
CDR3: CASKDRLPAKNIQYF
DNA: TGTGCCAGCAAGGACAGGTTGCCTGCCAAAAACATTCAGTACTTC

D: TRBD2
V: TRBV27
J: TRBJ2-7
CDR3: CAVGLAGDGQYF
DNA: TGTGCTGTGGGACTAGCGGGAGACGGGCAGTACTTC

D: NA
V: TRBV7-9
J: TRBJ2-1
CDR3: CASSPPLNEQFF
DNA: TGTGCCAGCAGCCCCCCCCTAAATGAGCAGTTCTTC

D: NA
V: TRBV7-2
J: TRBJ1-5
CDR3: CASSLAGLINQPQHF
DNA: TGTGCCAGCAGCTTAGCGGGACTGATCAATCAGCCCCAGCATTTT

D: NA
V: TRBV6-5
J: TRBJ2-1
CDR3: CASRTLRQNNEQFF
DNA: TGTGCCAGCAGGACTCTGCGGCAGAACAATGAGCAGTTCTTC

D: NA
V: TRBV19
J: TRBJ1-1
CDR3: CASSILVGPGVAAEAFF
DNA: TGTGCCAGTAGTATACTGGTGGGGCCGGGGGTTGCCGCTGAAGCTTTCTTT

D: TRBD2
V: TRBV5-4
J: TRBJ2-7
CDR3: CASSSAGSGRAYEQYF
DNA: TGTGCCAGCAGCTCCGCGGGCAGCGGGAGGGCCTACGAGCAGTACTTC

D: NA
V: TRBV18
J: TRBJ1-4
CDR3: CASSPNRASEKLFF
DNA: TGTGCCAGCTCACCGAACAGAGCAAGTGAAAAACTGTTTTTT

D: NA
V: TRBV19
J: TRBJ2-6
CDR3: CASSILGEANVLTF
DNA: TGTGCCAGTAGTATCCTAGGTGAGGCCAACGTCCTGACTTTC

D: NA
V: TRBV6-5
J: TRBJ2-3
CDR3: CASSYTQSSTDTQYF
DNA: TGTGCCAGCAGTTACACCCAGTCTAGCACAGATACGCAGTATTTT

D: TRBD2
V: TRBV30
J: TRBJ2-3
CDR3: CAWKGASGSADTQYF
DNA: TGTGCCTGGAAGGGTGCTAGCGGGAGTGCAGATACGCAGTATTTT

D: NA
V: TRBV4-3
J: TRBJ2-1
CDR3: CASSQEWGPAYNEQFF
DNA: TGCGCCAGCAGCCAAGAGTGGGGGCCCGCCTACAATGAGCAGTTCTTC

D: TRBD1
V: TRBV11-2
J: TRBJ2-2
CDR3: CASSVRRTGPGELFF
DNA: TGTGCCAGCAGCGTCAGAAGGACAGGGCCCGGGGAGCTGTTTTTT

D: NA
V: TRBV28
J: TRBJ2-5
CDR3: CASSLFAGKTQYF
DNA: TGTGCCAGCAGTTTGTTTGCGGGAAAGACCCAGTACTTC

D: TRBD2
V: TRBV15
J: TRBJ2-7
CDR3: CATSRASSGTYEQYF
DNA: TGTGCCACCAGCAGAGCGTCTAGCGGCACCTACGAGCAGTACTTC

D: TRBD1
V: TRBV5-1
J: TRBJ1-1
CDR3: CASSPRTGVNTEAFF
DNA: TGCGCCAGCAGCCCCCGGACAGGGGTGAACACTGAAGCTTTCTTT

D: TRBD2
V: TRBV5-4
J: TRBJ2-1
CDR3: CASSRGGAGNEQFF
DNA: TGTGCCAGCAGCCGGGGGGGGGCTGGAAATGAGCAGTTCTTC

D: TRBD2
V: TRBV29-1
J: TRBJ2-3
CDR3: CSVEDRLAGAADTQYF
DNA: TGCAGCGTTGAAGATAGGCTAGCGGGAGCAGCAGATACGCAGTATTTT

D: NA
V: TRBV7-3
J: TRBJ2-5
CDR3: CASSLSGAETQYF
DNA: TGTGCCAGCAGCTTATCGGGAGCCGAGACCCAGTACTTC

D: NA
V: TRBV14
J: TRBJ2-2
CDR3: CASSHRLGRAGELFF
DNA: TGTGCCAGCAGCCATAGACTAGGACGGGCCGGGGAGCTGTTTTTT

D: NA
V: TRBV23-1
J: TRBJ2-7
CDR3: CASSPHPGGRGFYEQYF
DNA: TGCGCCAGCAGTCCCCATCCGGGAGGAAGGGGGTTCTACGAGCAGTACTTC

D: TRBD1
V: TRBV7-2
J: TRBJ1-1
CDR3: CASSLNPGQGASFF
DNA: TGTGCCAGCAGCTTGAACCCGGGACAGGGGGCATCTTTCTTT

D: NA
V: TRBV2
J: TRBJ2-7
CDR3: CASMGEYEQYF
DNA: TGTGCCAGCATGGGCGAGTACGAGCAGTACTTC

D: TRBD2
V: TRBV28
J: TRBJ2-7
CDR3: CASNSGYEQYF
DNA: TGTGCCAGCAATAGCGGGTACGAGCAGTACTTC